This record looks at one T cell receptor (beta chain) sequence and its context. Its antigen is as yet unknown. This specimen belongs to a study of T cell responses to AZD1222 COVID-19 vaccine. The CDR3 is made up of 18 amino acids. The trim removed 4 bases at V and 0 bases at J, leaving 12 bases unmatched. CDR1 is LNHDA, CDR2 SQIVND, per germline (reference sequence). Timing groups of about 4 and about 12 weeks for second doses were pooled. The method was immunoSEQ multiplex PCR; TCRdb's version includes in-frame clones alone and lacks a portion of them. The table shows tens of thousands of clones, with under 90% occurring only once. General study results and limits: Unmutated variant regions reportedly attract nearly half of all spike-specific TCRs.

Sequencing used peripheral blood, obtained 28 days after the second AZD1222 dose. The J gene is TRBJ2-3, the V gene TRBV19, with 8 bases that match TRBD2. The clonotype comes from an adult who received the AZD1222 COVID-19 vaccine. CDR3 in amino acids: CASSNPTGRGSSTDTQYF. CDR3 in DNA: TGTGCCAGTAGTAACCCAACCGGGAGGGGCAGTAGCACAGATACGCAGTATTTT. Combining the CDR3 with reference TRBV19 and TRBJ2-3 gives the whole variable domain DGGITQSPKYLFRKEGQNVTLSCEQNLNHDAMYWYRQDPGQGLRLIYYSQIVNDFQKGDIAEGYSVSREKKESFPLTVTSAQKNPTAFYLCASSNPTGRGSSTDTQYFGPGTRLTVL.